This T cell receptor beta chain comes out of a study of cytomegalovirus exposure and HLA in healthy donors. Overall study: Samples from HLA-typed donors yielded approximately 88 million unique TCRs in an early data release. Genetic ancestry analysis placed around four fifths of the 398 donors that were genotyped in the Caucasian-associated cluster. Whole-study findings and limits: Sequencing depth roughly uniform across donors was assumed in presence/absence analyses.

Primers: 60 Vbeta forward and 13 Jbeta reverse. Using immunoSEQ multiplex PCR, the repertoire was profiled, and TCRdb retains in-frame clones only, with some absent. The sample has about 110,000 clones, approximately 82% seen once; the top ten hold approximately 23%. Trimming took 2 bases from V and 5 from J; bases not matched to a gene: 10. The CDR3 sequence is 16 residues long. In germline, CDR1 is SGDLS, CDR2 YYNGEE. About this clone itself: Its cognate antigen is unknown.

Sequenced material: PBMCs. The source is a man aged 25 to 40 in good health and CMV-seropositive. The chain has TRBV9 and TRBJ2-1; 7 positions match TRBD2. The CDR3 DNA follows: TGTGCCAGCAGCGTCTCTTGGGGGGAGGGCGACAATGAGCAGTTCTTC. Translated, it gives CASSVSWGEGDNEQFF.